This entry lists 7 T cell receptor beta chains sequenced from one sample in a study of kidney transplant recipient with SARS-CoV-2 infection. TCRdb redid the calling of the reads with MiXCR, one entry per CDR3 protein. The sample lists approximately 240,000 distinct CDR3 sequences; more than 25% were seen once. The sequenced sample was a blood sample, obtained at baseline and between days 110 and 120 from a kidney transplant recipient. Receptors originate from a male patient in his 30s who had COVID-19 and was a kidney transplant recipient. Some T cells may have originated in the graft donor.

In its sample, this clonotype was seen many times. The CDR3 coding sequence is TGTGCCTGGAGAGACCCGCGTTATAGAAAGACCTATGGCTACACCTTC. It encodes CAWRDPRYRKTYGYTF. The chain combines TRBV30 with TRBJ1-2, with D uncertain. Germline lookup yields CDR1 GTSNPN and CDR2 SVGIG (reference sequence). V was shortened by 3 bases and J by 4 bases, with 21 bases between the two germline ends. The CDR3 consists of 16 residues.

There are many counts of this clonotype. The rearrangement uses TRBV6-2 or TRBV6-3 and TRBJ2-7; no clear D gene. Germline V lookup: CDR1 MNHEY, CDR2 SVGEGT. The CDR3 covers 15 residues. Trimming pared 7 bases from V and 3 bases from J, leaving 19 bases between. The CDR3 DNA sequence: TGTGCCAGCACCCGCCGATTGGAATCTTTCTACGAGCAGTACTTC. This encodes CASTRRLESFYEQYF.

Regarding this clonotype: Given a much more abundant clone one base away, this may be a read error. The genes are TRBV6-5 and TRBJ1-2; unclear D gene. V gave up 5 bases and J gave up 4 bases, with 23 bases separating them. Germline lookup yields CDR1 MNHEY and CDR2 SVGAGI. The CDR3 has 17 amino acids. In DNA form, the CDR3 reads TGTGCCAGCAGTGGGAGCCAGGAACGTAGAAAGACCTATGGCTACACCTTC. Encoded protein: CASSGSQERRKTYGYTF.

Of note for this clonotype: Relative to the germline gene, one junction end is altered; a read error may explain this. This chain links TRBV19 with TRBJ2-5; 13 nucleotides align to TRBD2. The CDR3 totals 17 residues. Per the germline V gene, CDR1 is LNHDA and CDR2 is SQIVND (reference sequence). In DNA, the CDR3 is TGTGCCGGTAGTATAGGACTAGCGGGAGCGTACCAAGAGACCCAGTACTTC. Translation: CAGSIGLAGAYQETQYF.

This clonotype has ten or more counts. The chain employs TRBV20-1 and TRBJ1-2, with D uncertain. CDR1 is DFQATT, CDR2 SNEGSKA, per germline (reference sequence). The V and J ends lost 5 bases and 4 bases respectively, with 23 bases between them. The CDR3 has 16 amino acids. The CDR3 sequence: CSAHLLLFRKTYGYTF. The CDR3 nucleotides read TGCAGTGCTCATTTATTGCTGTTTCGAAAGACCTATGGCTACACCTTC.

This clonotype was observed at least ten times. This chain uses TRBV5-5 with TRBJ1-2, with D hard to call. The CDR3 consists of 16 residues. V was cut by 6 bases and J by 4 bases, with 22 bases left in between. Germline CDR1 SGHKS, CDR2 YYEKEE (reference sequence). In DNA, the CDR3 is TGTGCCAGCACAGGTCATGTCTCGCGAAAGACCTATGGCTACACCTTC. This gives the protein CASTGHVSRKTYGYTF. Based on the CDR3 plus reference TRBV5-5 and TRBJ1-2, the full variable domain is DAGVTQSPTHLIKTRGQQVTLRCSPISGHKSVSWYQQVLGQGPQFIFQYYEKEERGRGNFPDRFSARQFPNYSSELNVNALLLGDSALYLCASTGHVSRKTYGYTFGSGTRLTVV.

This clonotype was seen at least ten times. This sequence joins TRBV20-1 and TRBJ1-4; D remains unclear. The V end lost 5 bases, the J end lost 5 bases, and 12 bases lay between the germline ends. Per the germline V gene, CDR1 is DFQATT and CDR2 is SNEGSKA (reference sequence). The CDR3 runs to 13 residues. The CDR3 spells CSALPGENEKLFF. In DNA form, the CDR3 reads TGCAGTGCTTTACCGGGAGAAAATGAAAAACTGTTTTTT.